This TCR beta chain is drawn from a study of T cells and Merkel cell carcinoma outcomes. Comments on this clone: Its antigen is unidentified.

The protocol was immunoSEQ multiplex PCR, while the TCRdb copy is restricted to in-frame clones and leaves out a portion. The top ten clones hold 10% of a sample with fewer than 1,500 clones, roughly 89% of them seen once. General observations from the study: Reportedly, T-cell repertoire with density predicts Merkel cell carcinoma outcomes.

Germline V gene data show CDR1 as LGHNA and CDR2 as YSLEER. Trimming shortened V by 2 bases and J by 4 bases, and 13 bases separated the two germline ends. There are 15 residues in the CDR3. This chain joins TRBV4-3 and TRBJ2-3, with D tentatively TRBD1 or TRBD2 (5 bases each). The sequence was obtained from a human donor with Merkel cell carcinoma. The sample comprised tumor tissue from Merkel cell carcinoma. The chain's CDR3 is CASSQYLRGADTQYF. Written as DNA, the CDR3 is TGCGCCAGCAGCCAATACCTTCGGGGCGCAGATACGCAGTATTTT.